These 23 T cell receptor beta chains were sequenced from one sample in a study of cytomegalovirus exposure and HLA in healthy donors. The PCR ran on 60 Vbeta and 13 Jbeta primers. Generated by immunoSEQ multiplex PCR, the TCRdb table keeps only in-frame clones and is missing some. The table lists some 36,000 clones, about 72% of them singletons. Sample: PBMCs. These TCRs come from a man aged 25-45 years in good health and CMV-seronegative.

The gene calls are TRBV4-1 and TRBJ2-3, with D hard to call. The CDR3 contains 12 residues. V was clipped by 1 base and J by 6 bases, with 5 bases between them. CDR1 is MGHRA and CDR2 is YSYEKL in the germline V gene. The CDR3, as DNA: TGCGCCAGCAGCCAAGTATCGGATACGCAGTATTTT. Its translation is CASSQVSDTQYF.

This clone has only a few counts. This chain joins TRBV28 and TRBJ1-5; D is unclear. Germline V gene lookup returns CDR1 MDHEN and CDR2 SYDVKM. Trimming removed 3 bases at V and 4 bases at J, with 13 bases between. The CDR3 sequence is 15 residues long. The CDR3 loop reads CASSLRAVRNQPQHF. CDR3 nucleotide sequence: TGTGCCAGCAGTTTGAGGGCAGTCAGGAATCAGCCCCAGCATTTT.

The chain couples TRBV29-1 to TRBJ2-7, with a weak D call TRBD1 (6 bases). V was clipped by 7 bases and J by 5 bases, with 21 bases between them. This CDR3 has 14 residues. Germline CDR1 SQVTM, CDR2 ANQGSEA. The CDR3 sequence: CSALGPGRGHEQYF. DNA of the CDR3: TGCAGCGCACTAGGGCCCGGCAGGGGTCACGAGCAGTACTTC.

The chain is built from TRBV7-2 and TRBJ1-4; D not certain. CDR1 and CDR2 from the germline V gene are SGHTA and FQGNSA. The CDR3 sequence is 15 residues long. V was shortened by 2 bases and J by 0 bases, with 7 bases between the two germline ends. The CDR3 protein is CASSLWATTNEKLFF. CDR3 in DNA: TGTGCCAGCAGCTTATGGGCCACAACTAATGAAAAACTGTTTTTT.

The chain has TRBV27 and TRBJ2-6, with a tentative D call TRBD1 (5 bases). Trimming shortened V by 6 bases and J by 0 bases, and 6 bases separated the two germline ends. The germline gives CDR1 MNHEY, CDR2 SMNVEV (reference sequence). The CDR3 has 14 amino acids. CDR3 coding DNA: TGTGCCAGCAGGGGGCACTCTGGGGCCAACGTCCTGACTTTC. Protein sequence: CASRGHSGANVLTF.

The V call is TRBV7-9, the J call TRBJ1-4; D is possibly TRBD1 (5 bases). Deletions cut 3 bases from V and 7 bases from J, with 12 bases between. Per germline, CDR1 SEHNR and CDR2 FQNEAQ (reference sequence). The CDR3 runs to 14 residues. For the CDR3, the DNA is TGTGCCAGCAGCTTTTCGGGGGGTCTTGAAAAACTGTTTTTT. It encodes CASSFSGGLEKLFF.

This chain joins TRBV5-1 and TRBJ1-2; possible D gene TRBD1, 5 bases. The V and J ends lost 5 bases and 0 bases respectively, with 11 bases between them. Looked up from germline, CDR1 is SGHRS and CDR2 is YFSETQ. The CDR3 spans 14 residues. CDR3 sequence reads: CASSRGTANYGYTF. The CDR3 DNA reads TGCGCCAGCAGTCGGGGGACGGCTAACTATGGCTACACCTTC.

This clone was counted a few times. The CDR3 protein is CASSSSDSANTEAFF. The CDR3 nucleotides read TGTGCCAGCAGTTCCTCGGACTCCGCGAACACTGAAGCTTTCTTT. The chain has TRBV6-5 and TRBJ1-1; D is unresolved. Germline CDR1 reads MNHEY; CDR2 reads SVGAGI. Trimming removed 4 bases from V and 1 base from J, with 13 bases in between. The CDR3 covers 15 residues.

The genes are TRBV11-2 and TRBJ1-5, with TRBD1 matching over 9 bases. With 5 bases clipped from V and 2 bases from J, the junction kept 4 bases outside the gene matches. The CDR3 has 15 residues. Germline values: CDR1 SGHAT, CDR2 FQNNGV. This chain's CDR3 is CASSGQGKGNQPQHF. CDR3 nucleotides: TGTGCCAGCAGCGGACAGGGGAAGGGCAATCAGCCCCAGCATTTT.

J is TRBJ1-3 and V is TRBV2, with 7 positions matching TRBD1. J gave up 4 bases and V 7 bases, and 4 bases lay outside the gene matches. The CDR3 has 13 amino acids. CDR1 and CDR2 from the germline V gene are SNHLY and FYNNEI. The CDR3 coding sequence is TGTGCCAGCAATACAGGGGTCGGAAACACCATATATTTT. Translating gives CASNTGVGNTIYF.

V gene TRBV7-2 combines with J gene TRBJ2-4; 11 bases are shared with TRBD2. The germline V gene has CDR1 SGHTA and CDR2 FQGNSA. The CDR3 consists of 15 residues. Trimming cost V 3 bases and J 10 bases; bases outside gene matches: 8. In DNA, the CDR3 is TGTGCCAGCAGCTTCAGACTAGCGGGAATTCAAATTCAGTACTTC. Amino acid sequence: CASSFRLAGIQIQYF. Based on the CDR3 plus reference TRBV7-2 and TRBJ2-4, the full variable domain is GAGVSQSPSNKVTEKGKDVELRCDPISGHTALYWYRQSLGQGLEFLIYFQGNSAPDKSGLPSDRFSAERTGGSVSTLTIQRTQQEDSAVYLCASSFRLAGIQIQYFGAGTRLSVL.

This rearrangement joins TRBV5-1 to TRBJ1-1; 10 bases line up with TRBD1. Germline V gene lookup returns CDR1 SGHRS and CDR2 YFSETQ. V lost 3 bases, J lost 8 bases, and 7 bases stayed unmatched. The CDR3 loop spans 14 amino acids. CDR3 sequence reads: CASSWDRGPREAFF. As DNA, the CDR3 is TGCGCCAGCAGCTGGGACAGGGGACCTAGGGAAGCTTTCTTT.

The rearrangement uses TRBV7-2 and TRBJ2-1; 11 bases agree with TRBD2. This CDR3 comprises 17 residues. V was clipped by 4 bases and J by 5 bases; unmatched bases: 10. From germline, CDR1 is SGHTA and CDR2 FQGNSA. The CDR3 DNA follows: TGTGCCAGCAGCTACAACATAGCGGGAGGGGCGAACAATGAGCAGTTCTTC. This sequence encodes CASSYNIAGGANNEQFF.

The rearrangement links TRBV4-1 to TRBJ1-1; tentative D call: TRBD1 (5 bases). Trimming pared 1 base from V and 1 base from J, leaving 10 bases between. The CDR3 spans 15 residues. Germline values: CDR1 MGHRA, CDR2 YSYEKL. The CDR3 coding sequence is TGCGCCAGCAGCCAAGCGCGGACAACGAACACTGAAGCTTTCTTT. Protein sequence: CASSQARTTNTEAFF.

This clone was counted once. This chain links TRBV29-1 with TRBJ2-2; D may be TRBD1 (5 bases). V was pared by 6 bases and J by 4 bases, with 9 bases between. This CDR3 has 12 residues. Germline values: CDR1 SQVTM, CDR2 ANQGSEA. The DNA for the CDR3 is TGCAGCGTCGGACATATCACCGGGGAGCTGTTTTTT. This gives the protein CSVGHITGELFF.

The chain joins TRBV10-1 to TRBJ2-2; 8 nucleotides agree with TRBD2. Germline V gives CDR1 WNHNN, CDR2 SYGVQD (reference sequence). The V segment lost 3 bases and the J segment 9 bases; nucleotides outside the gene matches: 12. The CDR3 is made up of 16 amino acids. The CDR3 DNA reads TGCGCCAGCAGTGATTTAACGGGAGGGGGGCCGAGGGAGCTGTTTTTT. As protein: CASSDLTGGGPRELFF.

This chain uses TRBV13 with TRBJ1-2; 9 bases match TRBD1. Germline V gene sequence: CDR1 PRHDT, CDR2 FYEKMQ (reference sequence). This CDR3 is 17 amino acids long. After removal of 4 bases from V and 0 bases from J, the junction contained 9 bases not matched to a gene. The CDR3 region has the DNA TGTGCCAGCAGCTGGGACAGGGACAGAACGCCTAACTATGGCTACACCTTC. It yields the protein CASSWDRDRTPNYGYTF.

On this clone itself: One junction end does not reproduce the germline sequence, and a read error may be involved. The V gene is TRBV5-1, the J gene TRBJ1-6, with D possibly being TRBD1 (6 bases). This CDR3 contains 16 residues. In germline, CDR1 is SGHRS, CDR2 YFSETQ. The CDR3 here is CASSLAGTPYNSPLHF. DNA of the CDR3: TGCGCCAGCAGTTTGGCTGGGACACCATATAATTCACCCCTCCACTTT.

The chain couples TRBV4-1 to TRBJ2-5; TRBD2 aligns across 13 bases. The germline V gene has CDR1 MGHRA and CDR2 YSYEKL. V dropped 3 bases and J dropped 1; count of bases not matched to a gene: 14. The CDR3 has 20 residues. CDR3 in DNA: TGCGCCAGCAGCCACCACGCCGGACTAGCGGGGGTGGGCTTCCAAGAGACCCAGTACTTC. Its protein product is CASSHHAGLAGVGFQETQYF.

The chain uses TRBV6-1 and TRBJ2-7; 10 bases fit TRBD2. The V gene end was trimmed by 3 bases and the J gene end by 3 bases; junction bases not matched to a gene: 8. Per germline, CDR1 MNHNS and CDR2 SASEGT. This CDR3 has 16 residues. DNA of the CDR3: TGTGCCAGCAGTGAGGGAGTAGCGGGAGGAGTCTACGAGCAGTACTTC. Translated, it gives CASSEGVAGGVYEQYF.

The CDR3 reads CASSLGLAGETQYF. The CDR3 coding sequence is TGTGCCAGTAGCTTAGGACTAGCCGGAGAGACCCAGTACTTC. The chain uses TRBV19 and TRBJ2-5; 8 bases line up with TRBD2. Germline V gene data show CDR1 as LNHDA and CDR2 as SQIVND (reference sequence). Trimming at V came to 6 bases and at J to 4 bases, leaving 7 bases not matched to a gene. The CDR3 covers 14 residues. Full variable domain (rest looked up from reference TRBV19 and TRBJ2-5): DGGITQSPKYLFRKEGQNVTLSCEQNLNHDAMYWYRQDPGQGLRLIYYSQIVNDFQKGDIAEGYSVSREKKESFPLTVTSAQKNPTAFYLCASSLGLAGETQYFGPGTRLLVL.

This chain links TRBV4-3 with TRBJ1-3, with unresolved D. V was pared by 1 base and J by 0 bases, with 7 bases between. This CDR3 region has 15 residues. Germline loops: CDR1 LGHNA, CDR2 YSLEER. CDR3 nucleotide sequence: TGCGCCAGCAGCCAAGCGCCACACTCTGGAAACACCATATATTTT. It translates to CASSQAPHSGNTIYF.

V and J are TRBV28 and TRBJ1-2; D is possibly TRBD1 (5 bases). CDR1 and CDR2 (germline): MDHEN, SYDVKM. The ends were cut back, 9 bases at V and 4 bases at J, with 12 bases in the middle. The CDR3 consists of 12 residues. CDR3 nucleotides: TGTGCCAGTCGACTTCAGGGCTATGGCTACACCTTC. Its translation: CASRLQGYGYTF.